This record concerns one TCR beta chain sequence. Its cognate antigen has yet to be identified. The input lacks base qualities; no much larger clone sits a single base away. This specimen belongs to a study of blood T cells in healthy people across ages (dated by TCRdb to 2015 to 2017). In terms of the full investigation: In model experiments, roughly one uniquely barcoded TCR beta cDNA molecule per two T cells was captured by template switching. The donors were split into four age groups: young (average about 15 years), middle-aged (39), aged (over 55) and long-lived (under 85). The study analyzed two additional independent replicas of 1 million unique cDNA reads from the same blood draw for two donors, one aged 18 to 29 and one aged 80 or older. The study measured age-related changes in TCR beta repertoire diversity using deep sequencing normalized with unique cDNA molecular identifiers. Broad study findings and their caveats: Observed TCR beta diversity per million T cells fell roughly linearly with age, and a significant reduction was already apparent by age around 39. Compared with the aged group, the long-lived group had more naive CD4+ T cells, fewer expanded clones and increased TCR diversity, a pattern suggesting age selection. Donor CMV infection status was unknown, potentially confounding age-related changes in expanded clonotypes. Conclusive comparison of naive and antigen-experienced compartments was prevented by the profiling of bulk unsorted PBMCs. There was a strong correlation between observed TCR beta diversity and the percentage of naive T cells measured by flow cytometry. Total diversity estimates from one million sequenced T cells were considered lower bounds and underestimates.

Donors were a few dozen systemically healthy Caucasian individuals from Russia aged 6 to 90 years. Around 10 milliliters of peripheral blood were collected from each donor into EDTA-treated Vacutainer tubes. PBMCs were isolated by Ficoll-Paque density-gradient centrifugation, with at least 6.5 million obtained per sample. Trizol reagent was used to extract total RNA from the PBMCs, yielding at least 5 micrograms per sample. For every donor, flow cytometry on a PBMC aliquot measured the percentage of naive CD45RAhigh/CD27high T cells. Library construction relied on 5' RACE. Sequencing was performed on an Illumina HiSeq 2500. A second PCR of about 6 to 12 cycles was performed with a sample-barcoded 5' primer and a J-beta primer mix. Each TCR beta cDNA molecule received a unique molecular identifier from a template-switch 5' adaptor carrying 12 random nucleotides. At least 3 million CDR3-containing paired-end reads were obtained from each sample. All of the RNA was converted into first-strand cDNA using the Mint cDNA synthesis kit, with a TRBC-specific oligonucleotide serving as the primer. All cDNA was treated with uracil-DNA glycosylase and then went through a first 18-cycle PCR with the universal primers M1SS and BC2_uni_R. The study's processing was this. Normalization of each sample was performed by random selection of 1 million high-quality reads, each carrying a distinct molecular identifier. Instead of being binned into consensus sequences, reads that shared molecular identifiers were thrown out. MiTCR, run with a Q25 quality threshold and the strictest error-elimination algorithm, handled CDR3 identification, clonotype clustering and error correction. A nonparametric unseen species model with Euler transformation was used to estimate lower-bound total TCR beta diversity. TCRdb passed the public sequencing reads through fastp at Q25 and MiXCR, retaining productive beta sequences. Rows are unified per CDR3 protein, each entry keeping the most common DNA and genes. The V and J calls and clone size come from TCRdb's table, not from the authors' own analysis. This sample has some 760,000 distinct CDR3 sequences in its table, and approximately 25% of those were observed once. The leading ten clones occupy more than 7.5% of the sample.

This same sample was also part of a study on T cells of mothers and their children. Drawing on the second study: Nine systemically healthy Caucasian individuals served as donors, namely three mothers together with their six children. cDNA synthesis used all of the extracted RNA, with approximately 1.4 ug of RNA in each 15 ul reaction. In the second PCR, sample barcodes and 2-4 random nucleotides were introduced via the M1S primer. Each mother yielded over 8 million TCR beta CDR3 reads and each child some 3 million reads. Thymic selection shapes the output of TCR recombination in a similar way in related and unrelated pairs, and inherited differences have a minor effect. Normalized repertoire overlap in related mother-child pairs was always slightly higher than in unrelated mother-child pairs, but the difference was never significant. No persistent microchimeric T cell clones were found, with a detection sensitivity of roughly 92 clones per million clonotypes. The study used deep NGS to compare TCR beta repertoires of mothers and children, seeking features distinguishing related mother-child pairs from unrelated individuals. Mothers averaged roughly 40 +/- 4 years of age and children averaged around 10 +/- 4 years. After adapter ligation with NEBNext reagents, the libraries were sequenced on Illumina HiSeq 2000 with 100+100 nt paired-end reads. To prevent cross-contamination, the mother and child libraries were prepared a month apart and were sequenced in separate runs. Each donor had between roughly 450,000 and 2,300,000 distinct TCR beta clonotypes identified. Naive TCR beta clonotypes were estimated from low-frequency clonotypes matched to each donor's FACS-determined naive share, without sorting.

Sequenced material: blood. The sequence was obtained from a boy younger than 18 in good health.

The base sequence is TGTGCCAGCAGACTACGGGACCGAAATGCCTACGAGCAGTACTTC. The encoded protein is CASRLRDRNAYEQYF. This receptor chain uses TRBV2 and TRBJ2-7; the D call is possibly TRBD1 or TRBD2, each sharing 5 bases. The germline V gene sets CDR1 to SNHLY and CDR2 to FYNNEI. The CDR3 measures 15 amino acids from cysteine to phenylalanine. The only DNA kept is the CDR3, 45 bases in frame from the first base. At the junction V is shortened by 6 bases and J by 2 bases, with 17 bases in between.